The 14 T cell receptor beta chains in this list originate from one sample, sequenced in a study of blood T cell dynamics during melanoma immunotherapy (dated by TCRdb to about 2020). Libraries were built with the immunoSEQ multiplex PCR assay. The source is immuneACCESS, and TCRdb retained only in-frame sequences with V and J called. Part of the clones is not carried over; for the studies checked, unresolved V genes explain less than half of this, and the remainder is unexplained. The sample table contains about 7,600 clones; only one count was recorded for approximately 85% of them. Of the sample, approximately 3.9% falls within the top ten clones. The time point tag for this specimen amounts to: week 3, after first cycle of checkpoint inhibitor. The specimen was blood, collected from a patient treated with checkpoint blockade. The receptors here all came from a human donor with melanoma.

This chain uses TRBV6-1 with TRBJ1-5, with unresolved D. Germline V gene lookup returns CDR1 MNHNS and CDR2 SASEGT. With 3 bases removed from V and 4 bases from J, the gap between germline ends came to 13 bases. The CDR3 contains 15 residues. The CDR3 bases are TGTGCCAGCAGTGAGAGAGAGTTGGCTAATCAGCCCCAGCATTTT. This codes for CASSERELANQPQHF.

This clone has only one observation. The chain joins TRBV11-2 to TRBJ1-1, with TRBD1 matching over 8 bases. V was pared by 4 bases and J by 2 bases, with 3 bases of the junction left unmatched. Per germline, CDR1 SGHAT and CDR2 FQNNGV. The CDR3 length is 14 residues. The DNA of the CDR3 is TGTGCCAGCAGCTACGGGACAGGCAACACTGAAGCTTTCTTT. This encodes CASSYGTGNTEAFF.

The chain couples TRBV29-1 to TRBJ1-3; perhaps TRBD1 as D (5 bases). Germline CDR1 and CDR2: SQVTM and ANQGSEA. The V end was cut by 5 bases, the J end by 3 bases, with 11 bases between. The length of the CDR3 is 13 residues. CDR3 coding DNA: TGCAGCGTTCAGGGCTTGAGTGGAAACACCATATATTTT. Translating it yields CSVQGLSGNTIYF. The full variable domain, its missing parts supplied by reference TRBV29-1 and TRBJ1-3, is SAVISQKPSRDICQRGTSLTIQCQVDSQVTMMFWYRQQPGQSLTLIATANQGSEATYESGFVIDKFPISRPNLTFSTLTVSNMSPEDSSIYLCSVQGLSGNTIYFGEGSWLTVV.

The V call is TRBV29-1, the J call TRBJ2-5; 10 bases are shared with TRBD2. With the DNA end fitting TRBJ2-7 better, the J assignment may be wrong. Germline values: CDR1 SQVTM, CDR2 ANQGSEA. The CDR3 is 13 amino acids. Here the CDR3 reads CSVTSGYSYEQYF. Here the CDR3 DNA reads TGCAGCGTGACTAGCGGGTACTCCTACGAGCAGTACTTC.

J is TRBJ1-2 and V is TRBV7-3, with D unclear. The CDR3 length is 14 residues. Trimming removed 1 base at V and 2 bases at J, with 8 bases between. Germline V gives CDR1 SGHTA, CDR2 FQGTGA. The CDR3 protein is CASSLSPGNYGYTF. CDR3 bases: TGTGCCAGCAGCTTAAGTCCAGGCAACTATGGCTACACCTTC. Full variable domain (missing parts from reference TRBV7-3 and TRBJ1-2): GAGVSQTPSNKVTEKGKYVELRCDPISGHTALYWYRQSLGQGPEFLIYFQGTGAADDSGLPNDRFFAVRPEGSVSTLKIQRTERGDSAVYLCASSLSPGNYGYTFGSGTRLTVV.

The chain links TRBV7-8 to TRBJ2-6; TRBD1 matches 7 bases. After removal of 5 bases from V and 3 bases from J, the junction contained 7 bases not matched to a gene. Germline values: CDR1 SGHVS, CDR2 FQNEAQ. The CDR3 totals 16 residues. The DNA of the CDR3 is TGTGCCAGCAGCCATACGACAGGGCATGGGGCCAACGTCCTGACTTTC. Encoded protein: CASSHTTGHGANVLTF.

V usage is TRBV27 and J usage is TRBJ2-7, with 7 bases that match TRBD2. The junction had 9 bases not matched to a gene; V was cut back by 10 bases and J by 0 bases. There are 14 residues in the CDR3. Germline V lookup: CDR1 MNHEY, CDR2 SMNVEV (reference sequence). The CDR3 is CATSTSFHSYEQYF. The CDR3 bases are TGTGCCACCTCGACTAGCTTTCACTCCTACGAGCAGTACTTC.

The chain has TRBV7-8 and TRBJ1-5, with D uncertain. Looked up from germline, CDR1 is SGHVS and CDR2 is FQNEAQ. The CDR3 covers 13 residues. The ends were cut back, 1 base at V and 5 bases at J, with 6 bases in the middle. CDR3 in DNA: TGTGCCAGCAGCTTAGAGATTGATCAGCCCCAGCATTTT. The encoded protein is CASSLEIDQPQHF. Based on the CDR3 plus reference TRBV7-8 and TRBJ1-5, the full variable domain is GAGVSQSPRYKVAKRGQDVALRCDPISGHVSLFWYQQALGQGPEFLTYFQNEAQLDKSGLPSDRFFAERPEGSVSTLKIQRTQQEDSAVYLCASSLEIDQPQHFGDGTRLSIL.

The CDR3 reads CASSSGRGNEQFF. The CDR3 bases are TGTGCCAGCAGCTCCGGGAGAGGAAATGAGCAGTTCTTC. The rearrangement joins TRBV7-2 to TRBJ2-1, with D perhaps matching TRBD2 (6 bases). CDR3 length: 13 residues. V shed 4 bases and J shed 7 bases, with 11 bases lying between them. CDR1 SGHTA and CDR2 FQGNSA come from the germline V gene.

V gene TRBV15 combines with J gene TRBJ2-5; 9 nucleotides agree with TRBD2. The tail of the sequence fits TRBJ2-7 better, so the J call may be wrong. Germline CDR1 LNHNV, CDR2 YYDKDF (reference sequence). This CDR3 has 14 residues. The CDR3 reads CATRIAGVPYEQYF. CDR3 bases: TGTGCCACCAGGATAGCGGGAGTCCCCTACGAGCAGTACTTC.

The chain couples TRBV5-6 to TRBJ1-1; D unclear. Trimming removed 3 bases at V and 4 bases at J, with 13 bases between. Germline V gene data show CDR1 as SGHDT and CDR2 as YYEEEE. CDR3 length: 14 residues. The CDR3 loop reads CASSSRAWGTEAFF. In DNA form, the CDR3 reads TGTGCCAGCAGCTCCCGGGCCTGGGGCACTGAAGCTTTCTTT.

This sequence joins TRBV28 and TRBJ1-2; a weak D match, TRBD1 (5 bases). V shed 6 bases and J shed 3 bases, with 14 bases lying between them. CDR1 MDHEN and CDR2 SYDVKM come from the germline V gene. The CDR3 runs to 14 residues. In DNA form, the CDR3 reads TGTGCCAGCAGGGCCCCAGGGCGTCACTATGGCTACACCTTC. This gives the protein CASRAPGRHYGYTF.

The chain employs TRBV5-4 and TRBJ2-1; D might be TRBD2 (7 bases). V was trimmed by 4 bases and J by 7 bases, leaving 18 bases between them. The CDR3 is 15 amino acids. Germline-derived CDR1 and CDR2 are SGHNT and YYREEE (reference sequence). The CDR3, as DNA: TGTGCCAGCAGCCTAGGGGGAGGGCCTTGGAATGAGCAGTTCTTC. Its protein is CASSLGGGPWNEQFF. Combining the CDR3 with reference TRBV5-4 and TRBJ2-1 gives the whole variable domain ETGVTQSPTHLIKTRGQQVTLRCSSQSGHNTVSWYQQALGQGPQFIFQYYREEENGRGNFPPRFSGLQFPNYSSELNVNALELDDSALYLCASSLGGGPWNEQFFGPGTRLTVL.

The rearrangement joins TRBV9 to TRBJ2-6; TRBD1 matches at 10 bases. V shed 7 bases, J shed 0 bases, and the junction held 4 bases outside the gene matches. The germline CDR1 and CDR2 sequences are SGDLS and YYNGEE. This CDR3 region has 16 residues. In nucleotides, the CDR3 is TGTGCCAGCGGACAGGGGGTAGGCTCTGGGGCCAACGTCCTGACTTTC. Translation gives CASGQGVGSGANVLTF.